This T cell receptor (beta chain) was recorded in a study of blood T cells in healthy people across ages. Looked up from germline, CDR1 is SGDLS and CDR2 is YYNGEE. This CDR3 spans 13 amino acids. The V and J ends lost 5 bases and 1 base respectively, with 9 bases between them. Points on this clonotype: No antigen is known for it.

Sample-barcoded 5' priming and a J-beta primer mix drove a second PCR of about 6 to 11 cycles. TCRdb analysed the 5' RACE reads with MiXCR anew, one entry per CDR3 protein. Of more than 900,000 distinct CDR3 sequences in the sample, about 23% are singletons; the top ten hold approximately 0.79%. Study outcomes and limitations: Older age went with lower TCR beta diversity per million T cells, in a roughly linear way.

Separately, the same data were catalogued under a study of T cells of mothers and their children. That source reports: The study obtained over 8 million TCR beta CDR3 reads per mother and 2.5 million to 3.5 million per child.

The J gene is TRBJ1-1, the V gene TRBV9, with unresolved D. The origin of this receptor is a girl under 10 years old in good health. Sequencing was performed on blood. CDR3 in DNA: TGTGCCAGCAGGGCCTGGGGGAACACTGAAGCTTTCTTT. Protein product: CASRAWGNTEAFF. Supplemented by reference TRBV9 and TRBJ1-1, the full variable domain reads DSGVTQTPKHLITATGQRVTLRCSPRSGDLSVYWYQQSLDQGLQFLIQYYNGEERAKGNILERFSAQQFPDLHSELNLSSLELGDSALYFCASRAWGNTEAFFGQGTRLTVV.